The present entry profiles one T cell receptor (beta chain) with its context. It has no known antigen specificity. Base qualities are not at hand, and no much larger clone is one base apart. Including the terminal cysteine and phenylalanine, the CDR3 comprises 12 residues. CDR3 DNA only is kept here, 36 bases in frame from base 1. The germline V and J ends show losses of 5 bases and 9 bases respectively, and no gene match explains 6 bases of the junction. From the germline V gene, CDR1 is SGHTA and CDR2 is FQGNSA. The immunoSEQ Assay, a bias-controlled multiplex PCR, was used to amplify TCRbeta CDR3 regions from genomic DNA. The source study handled its data this way. The number of nucleated cells in each sample was estimated by amplification of reference gene primers within the assay. To quantify the absolute abundance of each unique TCRbeta CDR3 rearrangement, sequence reads were collapsed and filtered. For each sample, productive Simpson clonality was calculated as the square root of Simpson's diversity index across productive rearrangements. The table comes from immuneACCESS by way of TCRdb, which keeps in-frame sequences with V and J called. Part of the clones is missing from these tables; in studies checked, under half for an unresolved V gene and the rest for unknown reasons. The V and J calls and clone size are taken from that table; D and trimming were inferred from the DNA. The sample table contains 68,000 or so clones; only one count was recorded for over 65% of them. Jointly, the top ten make up around 25% of the sample.

Collaborating institutions collected whole blood in K2EDTA tubes following their own protocols. For TCRbeta analysis, collaborator samples were shipped as frozen whole blood, as isolated PBMCs, or as DNA extracted from either sample type. The entry originates in a study of blood T cell repertoires in COVID-19 (dated by TCRdb to about 2020). Looking at the study overall: Samples from collaborators originated in the United States, Italy and Spain and spanned both the acute and convalescent phases of COVID-19. The sample metadata nearly always contained a de-identified subject ID, COVID-19 status, age in years and sex. The material from the prospective study consisted of cDNA or gDNA derived from T cells, B-cell-depleted T cells, or PBMCs. Deeply sampled blood TCRbeta repertoires from subjects exposed to, actively infected with, or recovered from COVID-19 were included in the dataset. Where HLA class I and class II types were available, the types were taken from metadata supplied by the sample provider, not from assay-based typing. The repertoires were released in a freely available public database meant as a resource for research on the immune response to SARS-CoV-2. Samples were obtained from the ongoing ImmuneRACE study (first 160 participants) and from about 1,300 subjects provided by 6 global collaborators.

Broad study findings and their caveats: The amount of clinical and demographic metadata varied by source and participant and was provided uncurated.

The chain uses TRBV7-2 and TRBJ1-2; a stretch of 7 junction bases matches TRBD1. The clonotype originates from a human donor in a cohort sampled during active COVID-19. Input material: peripheral blood. The DNA sequence is TGTGCCAGCAGCGCGGGACAGAGGAGCTACACCTTC. Its protein reads: CASSAGQRSYTF.